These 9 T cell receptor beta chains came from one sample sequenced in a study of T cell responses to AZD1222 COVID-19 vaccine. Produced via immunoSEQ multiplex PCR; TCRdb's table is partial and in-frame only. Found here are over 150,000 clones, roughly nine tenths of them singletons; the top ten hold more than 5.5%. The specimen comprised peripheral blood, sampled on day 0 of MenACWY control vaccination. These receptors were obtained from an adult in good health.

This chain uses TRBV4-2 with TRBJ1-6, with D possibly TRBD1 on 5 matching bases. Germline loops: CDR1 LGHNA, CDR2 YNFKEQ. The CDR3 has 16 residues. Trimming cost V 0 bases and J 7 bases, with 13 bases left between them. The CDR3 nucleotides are TGTGCCAGCAGCCAAGAGGGGAGGGGTCGGAATTCACCCCTCCACTTT. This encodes CASSQEGRGRNSPLHF.

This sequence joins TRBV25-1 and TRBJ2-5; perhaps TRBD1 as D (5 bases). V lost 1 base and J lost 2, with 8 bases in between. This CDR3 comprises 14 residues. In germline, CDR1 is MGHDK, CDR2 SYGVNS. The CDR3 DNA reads TGTGCCAGCAGTGAATTCAAGGGGCAAGAGACCCAGTACTTC. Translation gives CASSEFKGQETQYF.

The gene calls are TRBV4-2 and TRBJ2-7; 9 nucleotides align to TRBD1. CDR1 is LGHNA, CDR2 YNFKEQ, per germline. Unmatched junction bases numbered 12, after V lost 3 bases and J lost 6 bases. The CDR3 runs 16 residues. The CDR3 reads CASSHPRTGAGVEQYF. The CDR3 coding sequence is TGTGCCAGCAGCCATCCCAGGACAGGGGCGGGAGTCGAGCAGTACTTC.

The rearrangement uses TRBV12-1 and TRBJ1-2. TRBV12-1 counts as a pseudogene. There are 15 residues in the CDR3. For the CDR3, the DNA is TGTGCCAGCCCTCGGCCAGCGCGGTTTAACTATGGCTACACCTTC. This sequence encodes CASPRPARFNYGYTF.

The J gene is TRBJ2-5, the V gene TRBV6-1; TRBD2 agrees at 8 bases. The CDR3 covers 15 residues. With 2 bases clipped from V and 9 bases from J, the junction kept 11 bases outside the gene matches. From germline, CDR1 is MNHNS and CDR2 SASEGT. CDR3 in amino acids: CASSEYAGGRTAQYF. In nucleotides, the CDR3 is TGTGCCAGCAGTGAATATGCGGGGGGCCGTACGGCCCAGTACTTC.

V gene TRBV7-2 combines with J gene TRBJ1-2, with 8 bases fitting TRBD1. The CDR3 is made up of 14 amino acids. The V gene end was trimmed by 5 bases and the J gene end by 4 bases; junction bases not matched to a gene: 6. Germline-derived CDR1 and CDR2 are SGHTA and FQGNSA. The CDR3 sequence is CASSATGGGYGYTF. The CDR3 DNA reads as TGTGCCAGCAGCGCCACAGGGGGGGGCTATGGCTACACCTTC.

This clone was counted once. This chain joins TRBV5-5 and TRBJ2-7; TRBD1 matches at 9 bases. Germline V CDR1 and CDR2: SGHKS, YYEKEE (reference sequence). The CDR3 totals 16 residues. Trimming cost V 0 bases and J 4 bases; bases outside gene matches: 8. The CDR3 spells CASSLGFGTGYYEQYF. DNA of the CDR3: TGTGCCAGCAGCTTGGGATTCGGGACAGGGTATTACGAGCAGTACTTC. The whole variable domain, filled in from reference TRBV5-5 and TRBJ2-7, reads DAGVTQSPTHLIKTRGQQVTLRCSPISGHKSVSWYQQVLGQGPQFIFQYYEKEERGRGNFPDRFSARQFPNYSSELNVNALLLGDSALYLCASSLGFGTGYYEQYFGPGTRLTVT.

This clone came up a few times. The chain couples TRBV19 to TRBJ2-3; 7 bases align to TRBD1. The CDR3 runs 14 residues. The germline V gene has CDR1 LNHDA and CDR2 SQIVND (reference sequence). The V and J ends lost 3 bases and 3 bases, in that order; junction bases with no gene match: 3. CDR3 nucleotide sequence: TGTGCCAGTAGTATCGGGACAGCTACAGATACGCAGTATTTT. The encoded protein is CASSIGTATDTQYF.

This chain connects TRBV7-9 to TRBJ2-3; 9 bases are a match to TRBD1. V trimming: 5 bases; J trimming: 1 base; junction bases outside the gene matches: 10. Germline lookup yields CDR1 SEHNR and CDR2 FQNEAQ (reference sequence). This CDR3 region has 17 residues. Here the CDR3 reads CASSPNRGRPGTDTQYF. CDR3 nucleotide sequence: TGTGCCAGCAGCCCCAACAGGGGGCGCCCTGGCACAGATACGCAGTATTTT.